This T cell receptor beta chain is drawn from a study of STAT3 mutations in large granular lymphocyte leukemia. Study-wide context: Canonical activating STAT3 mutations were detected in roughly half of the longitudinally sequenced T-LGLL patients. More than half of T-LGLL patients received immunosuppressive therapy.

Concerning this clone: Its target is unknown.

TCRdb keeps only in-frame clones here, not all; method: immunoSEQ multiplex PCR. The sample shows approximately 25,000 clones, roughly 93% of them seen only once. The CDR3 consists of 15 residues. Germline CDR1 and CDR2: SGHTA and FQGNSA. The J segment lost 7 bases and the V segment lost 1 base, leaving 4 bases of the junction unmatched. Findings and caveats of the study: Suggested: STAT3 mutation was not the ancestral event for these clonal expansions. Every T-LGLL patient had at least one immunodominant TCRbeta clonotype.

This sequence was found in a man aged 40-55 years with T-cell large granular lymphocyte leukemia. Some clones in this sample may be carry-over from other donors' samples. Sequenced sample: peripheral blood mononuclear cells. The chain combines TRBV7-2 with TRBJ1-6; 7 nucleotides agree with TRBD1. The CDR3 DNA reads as TGTGCCAGCAGCTTAGAGACAGGGCTCAATTCACCCCTCCACTTT. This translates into CASSLETGLNSPLHF.